The T cell receptor (beta chain) under discussion was sequenced for a study of shared clonotypes between healthy human individuals. As regards this clone: Antigen specificity is unknown. Other DNA variants within this sample encode the same CDR3.

Sequenced by immunoSEQ multiplex PCR; TCRdb stores in-frame clones only, minus some. The table lists about 2.1 million clones, just over 90% of them singletons. Positive CCR7 selection of CD45RO-negative cells yielded the naive CD8 cells, and terminally differentiated effector memory CD45RA+ cells were excluded. Points from the study as a whole: Several donors shared around 5.2% of their naive CD4 clonotypes.

There are 14 residues in the CDR3. V gave up 5 bases and J gave up 1 base, with 13 bases separating them. Germline values: CDR1 SGHKS, CDR2 YYEKEE (reference sequence). The chain combines TRBV5-5 with TRBJ2-7; D possibly corresponds to TRBD2 (5 bases). This sequence was found in a young man in good health. Some clones in this sample may be carry-over from other donors' samples. Sequencing input: naive CD8+ T cells from PBMCs. This CDR3 is CASSHGSGSYEQYF. For the CDR3, the DNA is TGTGCCAGCAGTCACGGCTCGGGGTCCTACGAGCAGTACTTC.